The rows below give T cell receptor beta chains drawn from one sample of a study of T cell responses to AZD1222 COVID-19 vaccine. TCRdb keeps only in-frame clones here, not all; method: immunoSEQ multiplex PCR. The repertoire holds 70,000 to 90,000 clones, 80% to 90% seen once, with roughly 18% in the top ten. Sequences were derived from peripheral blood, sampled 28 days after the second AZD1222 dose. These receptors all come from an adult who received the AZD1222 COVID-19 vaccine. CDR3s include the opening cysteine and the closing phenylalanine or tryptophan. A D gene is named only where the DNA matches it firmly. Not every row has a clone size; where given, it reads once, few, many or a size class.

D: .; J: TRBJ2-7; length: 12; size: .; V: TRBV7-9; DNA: TGTGCCAGCAATACAGGTCCCTACGAGCAGTACTTC; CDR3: CASNTGPYEQYF
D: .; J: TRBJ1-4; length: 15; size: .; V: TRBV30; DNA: TGTGCCTGGAGCGTAAAGGGTTCAACTAATGAAAAACTGTTTTTT; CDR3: CAWSVKGSTNEKLFF
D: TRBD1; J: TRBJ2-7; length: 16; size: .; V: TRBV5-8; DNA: TGTGCCAGCAGCCAGATCCCGTCGGGACAGTTCTACGAGCAGTACTTC; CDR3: CASSQIPSGQFYEQYF
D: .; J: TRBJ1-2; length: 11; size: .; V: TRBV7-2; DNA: TGTGCCAGCAGCTTAAGAACCGACCTAGCCTTC; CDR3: CASSLRTDLAF
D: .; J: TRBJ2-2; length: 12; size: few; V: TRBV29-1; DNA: TGCAGCGTTGGACTATCCTTCGGGGAGCTGTTTTTT; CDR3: CSVGLSFGELFF
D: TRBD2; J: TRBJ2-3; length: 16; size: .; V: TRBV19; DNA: TGTGCCAGTAGTATTCTGACTAGCGGGGGGGAGGATACGCAGTATTTT; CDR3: CASSILTSGGEDTQYF
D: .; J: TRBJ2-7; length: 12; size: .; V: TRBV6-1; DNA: TGTGCCAGCAGTGACATCCGCTACGAGCAGTACTTC; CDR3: CASSDIRYEQYF
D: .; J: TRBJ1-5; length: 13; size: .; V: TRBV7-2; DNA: TGTGCCAGCAGCTTAGTAGGGACTCAGCCCCAGCATTTT; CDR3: CASSLVGTQPQHF
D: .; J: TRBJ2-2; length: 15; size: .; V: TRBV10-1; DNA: TGCGCCAGCGGGGACCCGAACAGGGACACCGGGGAGCTGTTTTTT; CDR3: CASGDPNRDTGELFF
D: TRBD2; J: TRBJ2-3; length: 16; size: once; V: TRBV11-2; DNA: TGTGCCAGCAGCCCAGGAGTGGGGGGGAGCACAGATACGCAGTATTTT; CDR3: CASSPGVGGSTDTQYF
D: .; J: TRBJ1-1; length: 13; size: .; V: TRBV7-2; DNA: TGTGCCAGCAGCCAGGGACAAAGAACTGAAGCTTTCTTT; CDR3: CASSQGQRTEAFF
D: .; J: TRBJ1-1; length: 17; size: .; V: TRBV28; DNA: TGTGCCAGCAGTCTCATAGGCAGGGCTTATAGGAACACTGAAGCTTTCTTT; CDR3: CASSLIGRAYRNTEAFF
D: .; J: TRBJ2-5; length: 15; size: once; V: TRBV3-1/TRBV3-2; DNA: TGTGCCAGCAGCCAAGATAGGCCAGGGGAGGAGACCCAGTACTTC; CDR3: CASSQDRPGEETQYF
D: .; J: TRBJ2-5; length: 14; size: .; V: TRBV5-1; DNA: TGCGCCAGCAGGGCGGCAACCCCCGGGGAGACCCAGTACTTC; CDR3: CASRAATPGETQYF
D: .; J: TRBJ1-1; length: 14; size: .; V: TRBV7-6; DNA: TGTGCCAGCACCTGGAAGGCCCGTGGCACTGAAGCTTTCTTT; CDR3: CASTWKARGTEAFF
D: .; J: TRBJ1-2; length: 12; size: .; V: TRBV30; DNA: TGTGCCTGGAGTAAGGGGAGATATGGCTACACCTTC; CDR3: CAWSKGRYGYTF
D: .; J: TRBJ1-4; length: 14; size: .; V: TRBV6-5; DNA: TGTGCCAGCACCTCCCCGGACAGTGGTGAAAAACTGTTTTTT; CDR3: CASTSPDSGEKLFF
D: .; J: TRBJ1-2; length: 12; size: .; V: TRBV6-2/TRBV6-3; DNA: TGTGCCAGCAGTCGCTCCGGGGATGGCTACACCTTC; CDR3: CASSRSGDGYTF
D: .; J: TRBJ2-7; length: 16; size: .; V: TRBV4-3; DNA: TGCGCCAGCAGCCAAGATCATTCGGGAGAGAAGGGAGAGCAGTACTTC; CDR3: CASSQDHSGEKGEQYF
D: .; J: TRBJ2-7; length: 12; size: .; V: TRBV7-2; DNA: TGTGCCAGCGGGCACCCCACATACGAGCAGTACTTC; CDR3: CASGHPTYEQYF
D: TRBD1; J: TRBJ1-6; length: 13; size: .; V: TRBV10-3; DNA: TGTGCCATCACTACAGGGGGTAATTCACCCCTCCACTTT; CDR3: CAITTGGNSPLHF
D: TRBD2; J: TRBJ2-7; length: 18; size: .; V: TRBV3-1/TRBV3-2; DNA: TGTGCCAGCAGCCAAGAGGTATTTGGACTAGCCGGCTCCTACGAGCAGTACTTC; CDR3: CASSQEVFGLAGSYEQYF
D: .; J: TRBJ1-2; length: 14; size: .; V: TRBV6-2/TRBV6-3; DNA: TGTGCCAGCAGTTGGCAGGGAGCTAACTATGGCTACACCTTC; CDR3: CASSWQGANYGYTF
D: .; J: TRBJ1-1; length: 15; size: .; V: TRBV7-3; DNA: TGTGCCAGCAGCTTACTAGGGACGGCGAACACTGAAGCTTTCTTT; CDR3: CASSLLGTANTEAFF